The sequence of this TCR beta chain was determined in a study of spatial heterogeneity in lung cancer (dated by TCRdb to about 2019). Turning to the overall study: Beta-chain transcripts were consistently detected in greater numbers than alpha-chain transcripts, which likely reflects a higher abundance of beta-chain transcripts. At surgery, both alpha and beta chains were TCR-sequenced in some 220 tumor regions, approximately 64 matched nontumor lung samples and a few dozen PBMC samples. TCR alpha and beta repertoires were quantitatively compared across multiple tumor regions, matched nontumor lung and blood in non-small cell lung cancer. The study linked features of the TCR repertoire to counts of nonsynonymous mutations, which were determined by whole-exome sequencing of tumor tissue. In tumor regions, TCR transcript counts showed a strong correlation with a T cell transcriptional module score derived from matched bulk RNA-seq. In the raw uncorrected reads, each unique combination of TCR and UMI appeared more than ten times on average.

The sample's time point label is to be understood as: sample taken at primary tumor resection. The donors were some 70 patients from the lung TRACERx cohort who had early-stage, untreated non-small cell lung cancer. Without any cell sorting, TCR sequencing was performed on whole RNA extracted either from tumor and nontumor lung tissue or from cryopreserved PBMC samples. Patients were selected for TCR sequencing only if sufficient RNA was available from at least two tumor regions. Before selection, tumor and adjacent nontumor lung specimens were reviewed by a lung pathologist. Libraries were prepared through 5' RACE. The listed sequencing device is NextSeq 500. The TCR library protocol attached a unique molecular identifier to each TCR cDNA molecule to allow correction of PCR and sequencing errors. Per the original workflow: Decombinator tools were used for TCR identification, UMI-based error correction and CDR3 extraction. Expanded TCRs were defined as those above a frequency of 2 per 1,000, corresponding to the top 1% of the tumor frequency distribution. Expanded tumor TCRs statistically deemed absent (corrected P<0.05) from at least one tumor region were classed as regional, and all other expanded tumor TCRs were classed as ubiquitous. Renyi diversity was computed with the R vegan package after each repertoire had been subsampled 100 times to 5,000 TCRs. CDR3 similarity networks were built from amino acid triplet string-kernel similarity, with CDR3s being connected when pairwise similarity was above 0.82. Starting from the raw public reads, TCRdb applied fastp trimming at Q25, assembled clones with MiXCR and retained in-frame beta chains. Every entry covers one CDR3 protein and lists the most common genes and DNA from its rows. These V and J calls are TCRdb output, not the study's own analysis. This sample comprises 4,500 to 5,500 distinct CDR3 sequences, about an eighth of them detected only once. Around a tenth of the sample belongs to the ten largest clones.

A word on this clonotype: Its antigen is unknown. Base qualities are not provided; no much larger clone lies one nucleotide away.

Sequences SGHRS (CDR1) and YFSETQ (CDR2) are obtained from the germline V gene. Relative to germline, V is missing 0 bases and J is missing 12 bases, with 4 bases of the junction outside any gene match. The cysteine opens and the phenylalanine closes a CDR3 of 13 amino acids. The CDR3 DNA has 39 bases and is translated from base 1. Here is what the overall study found, with its caveats: The tumor nonsynonymous mutation count correlated with the number of expanded intratumoral alpha and beta TCRs. Additional single-cell paired TCR alpha and beta sequencing was considered necessary to confirm, at a functional level, the hypothesis that regional TCRs recognize regional mutations. Estimated TCR-seq coverage of tumor T cells was only about 7.2% for alpha chains and 13% for beta chains. The count of ubiquitous expanded TCRs correlated with the count of ubiquitous nonsynonymous mutations, and the count of regional expanded TCRs correlated with the count of regional nonsynonymous mutations.

The receptor comes from a female donor with early-stage non-small cell lung cancer. Sequenced material: lung tumor tissue, taken at surgery. The V and J segments used are TRBV5-1 and TRBJ1-1; a stretch of 11 junction bases matches TRBD1. The DNA sequence is as follows: TGCGCCAGCAGCTTGGGCGGACAGGGGGCATCTTTCTTT. It translates as CASSLGGQGASFF.